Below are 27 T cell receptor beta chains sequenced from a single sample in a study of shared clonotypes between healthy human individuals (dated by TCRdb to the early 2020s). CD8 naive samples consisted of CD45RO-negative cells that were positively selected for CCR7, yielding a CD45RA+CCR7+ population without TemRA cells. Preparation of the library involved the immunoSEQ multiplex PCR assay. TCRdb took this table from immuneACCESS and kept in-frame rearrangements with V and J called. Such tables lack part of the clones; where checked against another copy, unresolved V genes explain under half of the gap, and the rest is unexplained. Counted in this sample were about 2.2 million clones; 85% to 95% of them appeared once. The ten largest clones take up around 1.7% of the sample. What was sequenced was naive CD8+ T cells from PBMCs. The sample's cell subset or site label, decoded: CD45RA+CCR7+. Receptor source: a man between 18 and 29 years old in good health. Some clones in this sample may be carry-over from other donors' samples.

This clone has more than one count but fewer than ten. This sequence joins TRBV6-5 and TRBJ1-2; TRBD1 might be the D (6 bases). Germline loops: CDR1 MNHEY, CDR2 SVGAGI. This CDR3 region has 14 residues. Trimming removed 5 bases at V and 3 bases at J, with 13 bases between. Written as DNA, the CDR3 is TGTGCCAGCAGTCCCACAGGGTTTTACTATGGCTACACCTTC. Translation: CASSPTGFYYGYTF.

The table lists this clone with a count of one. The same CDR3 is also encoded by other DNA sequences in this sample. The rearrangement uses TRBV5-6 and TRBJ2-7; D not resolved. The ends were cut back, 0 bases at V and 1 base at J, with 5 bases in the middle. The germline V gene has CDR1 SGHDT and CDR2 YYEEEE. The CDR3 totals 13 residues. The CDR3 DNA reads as TGTGCCAGCAGCTTGGCAGCATCCTACGAGCAGTACTTC. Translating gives CASSLAASYEQYF.

CDR3 nucleotide sequence: TGTGCCAGCGGTTTTGTAGGGGTGTACATTGATGGCTACACCTTC. It yields the protein CASGFVGVYIDGYTF. The V call is TRBV5-6, the J call TRBJ1-2; a weak D match, TRBD1 (5 bases). Per germline, CDR1 SGHDT and CDR2 YYEEEE. The CDR3 spans 15 residues. V was cut by 7 bases and J by 6 bases, with 22 bases left in between.

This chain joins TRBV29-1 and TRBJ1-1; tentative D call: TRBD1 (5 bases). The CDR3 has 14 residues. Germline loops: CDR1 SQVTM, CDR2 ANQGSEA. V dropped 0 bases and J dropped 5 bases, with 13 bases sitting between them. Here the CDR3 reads CSVEEGLGRTEAFF. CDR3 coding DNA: TGCAGCGTTGAAGAGGGACTGGGGAGAACTGAAGCTTTCTTT.

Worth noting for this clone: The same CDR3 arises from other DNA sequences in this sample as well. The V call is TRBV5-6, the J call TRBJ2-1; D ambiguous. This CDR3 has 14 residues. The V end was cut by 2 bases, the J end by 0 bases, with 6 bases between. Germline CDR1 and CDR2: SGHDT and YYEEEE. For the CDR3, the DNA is TGTGCCAGCAGCTTATCCGGCTCCTACAATGAGCAGTTCTTC. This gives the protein CASSLSGSYNEQFF.

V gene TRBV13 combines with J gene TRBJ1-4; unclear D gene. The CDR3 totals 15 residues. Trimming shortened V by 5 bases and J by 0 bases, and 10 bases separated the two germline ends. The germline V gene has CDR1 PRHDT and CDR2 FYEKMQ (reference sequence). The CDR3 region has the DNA TGTGCCAGCAGCCCCGGGCCTTCAACTAATGAAAAACTGTTTTTT. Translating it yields CASSPGPSTNEKLFF.

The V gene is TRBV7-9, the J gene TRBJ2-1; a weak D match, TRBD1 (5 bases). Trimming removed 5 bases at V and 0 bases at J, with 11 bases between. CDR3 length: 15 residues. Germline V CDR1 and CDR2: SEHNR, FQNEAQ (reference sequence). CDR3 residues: CASSPPGASYNEQFF. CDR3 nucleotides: TGTGCCAGCAGCCCCCCTGGGGCCTCCTACAATGAGCAGTTCTTC.

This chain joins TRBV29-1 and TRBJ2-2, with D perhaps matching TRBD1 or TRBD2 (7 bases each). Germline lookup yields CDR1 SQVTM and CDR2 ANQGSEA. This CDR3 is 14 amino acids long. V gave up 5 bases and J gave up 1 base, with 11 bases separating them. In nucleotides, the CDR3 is TGCAGCGTTCCAGGGGGGGAGAACACCGGGGAGCTGTTTTTT. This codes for CSVPGGENTGELFF.

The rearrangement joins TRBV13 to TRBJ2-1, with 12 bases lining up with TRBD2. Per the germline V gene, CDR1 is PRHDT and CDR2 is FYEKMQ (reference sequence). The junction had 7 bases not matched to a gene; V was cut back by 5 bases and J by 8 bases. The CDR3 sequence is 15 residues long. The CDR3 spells CASSDGLAGRDEQFF. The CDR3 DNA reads TGTGCCAGCAGCGATGGACTAGCGGGGAGGGATGAGCAGTTCTTC.

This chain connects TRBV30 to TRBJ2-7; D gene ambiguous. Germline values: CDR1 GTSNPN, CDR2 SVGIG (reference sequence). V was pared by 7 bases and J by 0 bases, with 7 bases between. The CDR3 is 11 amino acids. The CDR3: CASKVSYEQYF. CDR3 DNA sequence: TGTGCCTCCAAGGTCTCCTACGAGCAGTACTTC.

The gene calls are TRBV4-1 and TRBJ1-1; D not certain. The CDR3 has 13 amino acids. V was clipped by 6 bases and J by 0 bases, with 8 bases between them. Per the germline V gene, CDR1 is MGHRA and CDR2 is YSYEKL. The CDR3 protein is CASSLTLNTEAFF. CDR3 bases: TGCGCCAGCAGTCTTACGTTGAACACTGAAGCTTTCTTT.

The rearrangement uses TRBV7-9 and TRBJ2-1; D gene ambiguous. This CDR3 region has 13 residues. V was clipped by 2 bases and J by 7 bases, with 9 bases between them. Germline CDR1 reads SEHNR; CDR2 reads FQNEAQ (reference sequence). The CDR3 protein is CASSLPLSNEQFF. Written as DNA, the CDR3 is TGTGCCAGCAGCTTACCCCTATCTAATGAGCAGTTCTTC.

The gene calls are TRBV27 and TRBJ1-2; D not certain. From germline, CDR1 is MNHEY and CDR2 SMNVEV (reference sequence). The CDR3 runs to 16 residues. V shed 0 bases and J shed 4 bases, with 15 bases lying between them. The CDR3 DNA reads TGTGCCAGCAGTTTATCGGTACCCCCCCGGGCCTATGGCTACACCTTC. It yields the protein CASSLSVPPRAYGYTF.

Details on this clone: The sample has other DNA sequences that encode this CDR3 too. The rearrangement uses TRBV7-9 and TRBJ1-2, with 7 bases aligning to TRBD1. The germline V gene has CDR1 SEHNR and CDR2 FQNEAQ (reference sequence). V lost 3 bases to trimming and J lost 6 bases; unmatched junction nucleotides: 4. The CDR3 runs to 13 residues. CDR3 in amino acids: CASSFPTGDGYTF. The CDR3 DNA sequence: TGTGCCAGCAGCTTCCCTACAGGGGATGGCTACACCTTC.

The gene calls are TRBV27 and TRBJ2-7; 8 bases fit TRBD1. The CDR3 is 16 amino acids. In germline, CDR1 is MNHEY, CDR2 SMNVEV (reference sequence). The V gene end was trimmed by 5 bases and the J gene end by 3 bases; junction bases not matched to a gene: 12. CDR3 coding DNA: TGTGCCAGCAGTAAGGGACAGGTGCGGGGTATCTACGAGCAGTACTTC. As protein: CASSKGQVRGIYEQYF.

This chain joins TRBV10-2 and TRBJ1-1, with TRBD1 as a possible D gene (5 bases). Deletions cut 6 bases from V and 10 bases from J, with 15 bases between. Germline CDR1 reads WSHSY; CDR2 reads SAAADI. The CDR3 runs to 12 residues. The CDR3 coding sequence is TGCGCCAGCAGCGAGACGGGGGATGGAGCTTTCTTT. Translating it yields CASSETGDGAFF.

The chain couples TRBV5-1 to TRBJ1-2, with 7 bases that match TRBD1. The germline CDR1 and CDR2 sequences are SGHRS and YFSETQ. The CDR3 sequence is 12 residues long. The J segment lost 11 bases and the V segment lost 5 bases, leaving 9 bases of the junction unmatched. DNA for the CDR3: TGCGCCAGCAGATACGACAGGGCCCAATACACCTTC. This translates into CASRYDRAQYTF.

CDR3: CASSLGLANTGELFF. CDR3 coding DNA: TGTGCCAGCAGTTTAGGGCTAGCTAACACCGGGGAGCTGTTTTTT. V gene TRBV27 combines with J gene TRBJ2-2; tentative D call: TRBD2 (5 bases). V was cut by 2 bases and J by 2 bases, with 9 bases left in between. This CDR3 has 15 amino acids. Germline V CDR1 and CDR2: MNHEY, SMNVEV (reference sequence).

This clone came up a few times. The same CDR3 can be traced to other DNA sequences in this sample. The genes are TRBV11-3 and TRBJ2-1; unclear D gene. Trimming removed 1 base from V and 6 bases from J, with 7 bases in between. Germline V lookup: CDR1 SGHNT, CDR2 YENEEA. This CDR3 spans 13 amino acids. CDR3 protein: CASSLAVGNEQFF. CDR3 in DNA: TGTGCCAGCAGCTTAGCGGTTGGCAATGAGCAGTTCTTC. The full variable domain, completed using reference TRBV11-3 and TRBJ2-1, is EAGVVQSPRYKIIEKKQPVAFWCNPISGHNTLYWYLQNLGQGPELLIRYENEEAVDDSQLPKDRFSAERLKGVDSTLKIQPAELGDSAVYLCASSLAVGNEQFFGPGTRLTVL.

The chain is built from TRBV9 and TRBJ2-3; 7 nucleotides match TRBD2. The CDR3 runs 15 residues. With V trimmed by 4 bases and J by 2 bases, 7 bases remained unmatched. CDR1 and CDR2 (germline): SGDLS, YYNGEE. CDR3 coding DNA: TGTGCCAGCAGCCCAGAGCGGGACCCCACAGATACGCAGTATTTT. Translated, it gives CASSPERDPTDTQYF.

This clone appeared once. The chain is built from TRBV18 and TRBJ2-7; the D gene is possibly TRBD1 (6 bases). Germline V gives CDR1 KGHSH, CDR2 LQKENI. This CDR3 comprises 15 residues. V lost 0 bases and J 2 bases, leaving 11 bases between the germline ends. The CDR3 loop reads CASSPPPGDAYEQYF. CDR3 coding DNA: TGTGCCAGCTCACCACCCCCAGGGGACGCCTACGAGCAGTACTTC. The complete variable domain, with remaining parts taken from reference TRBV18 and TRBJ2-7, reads NAGVMQNPRHLVRRRGQEARLRCSPMKGHSHVYWYRQLPEEGLKFMVYLQKENIIDESGMPKERFSAEFPKEGPSILRIQQVVRGDSAAYFCASSPPPGDAYEQYFGPGTRLTVT.

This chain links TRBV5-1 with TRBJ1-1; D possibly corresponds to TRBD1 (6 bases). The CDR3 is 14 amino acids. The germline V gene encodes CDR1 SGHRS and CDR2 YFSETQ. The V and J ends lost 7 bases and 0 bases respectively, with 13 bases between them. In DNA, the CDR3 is TGCGCCAGCCAGCGGGGGACAATGAACACTGAAGCTTTCTTT. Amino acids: CASQRGTMNTEAFF.

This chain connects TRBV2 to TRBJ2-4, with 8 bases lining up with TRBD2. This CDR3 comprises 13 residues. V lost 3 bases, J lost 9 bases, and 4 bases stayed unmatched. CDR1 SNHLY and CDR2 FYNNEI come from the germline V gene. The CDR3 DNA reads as TGTGCCAGCAGTGACGGCGGACTAGCCATTCAGTACTTC. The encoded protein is CASSDGGLAIQYF.

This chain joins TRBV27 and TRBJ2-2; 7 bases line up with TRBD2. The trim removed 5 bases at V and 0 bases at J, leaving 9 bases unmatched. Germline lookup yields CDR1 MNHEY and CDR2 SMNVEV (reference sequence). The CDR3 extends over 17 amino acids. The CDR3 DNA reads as TGTGCCAGCAGTACCTCGACTAGCAAGGCGAACACCGGGGAGCTGTTTTTT. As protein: CASSTSTSKANTGELFF.

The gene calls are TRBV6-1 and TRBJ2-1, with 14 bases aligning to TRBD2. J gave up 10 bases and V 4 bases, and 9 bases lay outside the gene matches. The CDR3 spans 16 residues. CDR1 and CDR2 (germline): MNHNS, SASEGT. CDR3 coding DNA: TGTGCCAGCAGTGCAAAGGGACTAGCGGGAGTTGAGGAGCAGTTCTTC. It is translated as CASSAKGLAGVEEQFF.

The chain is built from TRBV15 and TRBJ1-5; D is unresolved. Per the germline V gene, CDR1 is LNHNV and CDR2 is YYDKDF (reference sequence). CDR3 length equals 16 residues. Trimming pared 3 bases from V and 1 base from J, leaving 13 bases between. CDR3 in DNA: TGTGCCACCAGCAGGCTAGTTGACGGAAGCAATCAGCCCCAGCATTTT. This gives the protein CATSRLVDGSNQPQHF.

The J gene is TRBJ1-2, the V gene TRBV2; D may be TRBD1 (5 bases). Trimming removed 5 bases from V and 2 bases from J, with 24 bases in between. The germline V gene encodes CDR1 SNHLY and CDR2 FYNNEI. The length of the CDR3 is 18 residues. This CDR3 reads CASSKTRGTTIGNYGYTF. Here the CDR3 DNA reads TGTGCCAGCAGTAAAACCCGGGGCACAACGATTGGCAACTATGGCTACACCTTC. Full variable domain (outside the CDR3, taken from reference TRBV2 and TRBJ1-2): EPEVTQTPSHQVTQMGQEVILRCVPISNHLYFYWYRQILGQKVEFLVSFYNNEISEKSEIFDDQFSVERPDGSNFTLKIRSTKLEDSAMYFCASSKTRGTTIGNYGYTFGSGTRLTVV.